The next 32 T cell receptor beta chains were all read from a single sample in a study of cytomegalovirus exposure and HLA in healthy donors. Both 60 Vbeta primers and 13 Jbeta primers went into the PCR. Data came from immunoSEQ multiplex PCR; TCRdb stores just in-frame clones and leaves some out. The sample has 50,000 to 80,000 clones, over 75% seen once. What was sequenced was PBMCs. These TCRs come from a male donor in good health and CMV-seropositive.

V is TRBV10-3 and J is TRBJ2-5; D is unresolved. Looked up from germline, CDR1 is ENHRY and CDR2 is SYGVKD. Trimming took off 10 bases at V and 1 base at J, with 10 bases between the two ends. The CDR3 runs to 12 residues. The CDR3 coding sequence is TGTGCCACCTCGACACTCCAAGAGACCCAGTACTTC. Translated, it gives CATSTLQETQYF.

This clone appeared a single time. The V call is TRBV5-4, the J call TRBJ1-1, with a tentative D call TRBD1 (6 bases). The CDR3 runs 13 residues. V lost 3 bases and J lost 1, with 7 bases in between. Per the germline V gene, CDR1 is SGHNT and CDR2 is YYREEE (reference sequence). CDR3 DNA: TGTGCCAGCAGCTCGGGACAGAACACTGAAGCTTTCTTT. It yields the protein CASSSGQNTEAFF.

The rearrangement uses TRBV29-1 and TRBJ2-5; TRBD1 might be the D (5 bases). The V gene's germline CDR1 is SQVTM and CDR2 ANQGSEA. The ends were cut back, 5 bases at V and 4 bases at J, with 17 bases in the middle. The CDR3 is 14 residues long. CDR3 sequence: CSVRFIGAGETQYF. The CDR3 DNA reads TGCAGCGTTCGGTTCATAGGGGCTGGAGAGACCCAGTACTTC.

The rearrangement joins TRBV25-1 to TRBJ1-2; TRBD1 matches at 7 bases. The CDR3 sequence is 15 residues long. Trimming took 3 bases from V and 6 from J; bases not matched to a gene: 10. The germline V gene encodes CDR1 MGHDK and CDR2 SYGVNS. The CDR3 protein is CASSDVPGTVNGYTF. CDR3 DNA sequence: TGTGCCAGCAGTGATGTTCCCGGGACAGTCAATGGCTACACCTTC.

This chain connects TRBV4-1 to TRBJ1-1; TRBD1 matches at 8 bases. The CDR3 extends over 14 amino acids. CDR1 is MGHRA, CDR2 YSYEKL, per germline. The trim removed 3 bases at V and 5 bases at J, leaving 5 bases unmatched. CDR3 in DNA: TGCGCCAGCAGCCATCTACAGGGGGTGACTGAAGCTTTCTTT. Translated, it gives CASSHLQGVTEAFF.

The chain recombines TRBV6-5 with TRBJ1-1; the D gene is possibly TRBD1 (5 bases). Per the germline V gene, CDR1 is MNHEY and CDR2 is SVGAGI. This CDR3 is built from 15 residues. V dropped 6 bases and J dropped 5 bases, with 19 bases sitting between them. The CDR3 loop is CASRGPQGGETEAFF. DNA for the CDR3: TGTGCCAGCAGGGGACCTCAGGGAGGAGAGACTGAAGCTTTCTTT.

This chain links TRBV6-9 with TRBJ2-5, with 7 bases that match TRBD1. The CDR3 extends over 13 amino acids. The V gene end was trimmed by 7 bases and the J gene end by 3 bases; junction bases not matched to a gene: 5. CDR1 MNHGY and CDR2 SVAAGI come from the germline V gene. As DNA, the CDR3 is TGTGCCAGCACTACAGGGGAAAAAGAGACCCAGTACTTC. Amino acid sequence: CASTTGEKETQYF.

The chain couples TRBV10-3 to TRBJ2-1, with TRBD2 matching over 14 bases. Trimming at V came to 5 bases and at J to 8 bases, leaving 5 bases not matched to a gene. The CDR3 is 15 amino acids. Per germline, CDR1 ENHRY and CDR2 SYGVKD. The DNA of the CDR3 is TGTGCCATCAGTCCGACTAGCGGGGGGGCTGATGAGCAGTTCTTC. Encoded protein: CAISPTSGGADEQFF.

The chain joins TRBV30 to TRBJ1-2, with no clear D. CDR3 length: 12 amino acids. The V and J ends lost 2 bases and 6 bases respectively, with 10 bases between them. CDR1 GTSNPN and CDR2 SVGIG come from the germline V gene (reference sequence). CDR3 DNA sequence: TGTGCCTGGAGTACCGGGAGGGATGGCTACACCTTC. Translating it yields CAWSTGRDGYTF.

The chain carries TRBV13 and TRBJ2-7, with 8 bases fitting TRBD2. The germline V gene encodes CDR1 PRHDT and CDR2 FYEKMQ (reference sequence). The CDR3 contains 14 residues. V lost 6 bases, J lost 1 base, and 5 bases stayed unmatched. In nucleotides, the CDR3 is TGTGCCAGCAGTGCCGGGGGGGGGTCCTACGAGCAGTACTTC. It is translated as CASSAGGGSYEQYF.

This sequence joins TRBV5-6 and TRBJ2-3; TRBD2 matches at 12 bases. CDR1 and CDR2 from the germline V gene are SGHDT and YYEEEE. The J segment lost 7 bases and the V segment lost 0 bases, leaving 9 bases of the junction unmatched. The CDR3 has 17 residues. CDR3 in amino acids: CASSLVGLAGGRNTQYF. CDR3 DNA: TGTGCCAGCAGCTTGGTGGGCCTAGCGGGGGGGCGGAATACGCAGTATTTT.

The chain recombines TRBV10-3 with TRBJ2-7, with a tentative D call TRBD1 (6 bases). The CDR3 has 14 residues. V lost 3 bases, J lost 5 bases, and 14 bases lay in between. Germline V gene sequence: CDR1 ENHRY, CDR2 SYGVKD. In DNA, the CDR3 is TGTGCCATCAGTGACGACAGGCTGGGCGACGAGCAGTACTTC. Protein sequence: CAISDDRLGDEQYF.

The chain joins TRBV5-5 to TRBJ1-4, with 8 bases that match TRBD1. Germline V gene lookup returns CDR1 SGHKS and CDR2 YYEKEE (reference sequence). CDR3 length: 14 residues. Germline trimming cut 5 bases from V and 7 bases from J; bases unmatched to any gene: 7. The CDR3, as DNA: TGTGCCAGCAGACCGACAGGGGTGGGTGAAAAACTGTTTTTT. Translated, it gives CASRPTGVGEKLFF.

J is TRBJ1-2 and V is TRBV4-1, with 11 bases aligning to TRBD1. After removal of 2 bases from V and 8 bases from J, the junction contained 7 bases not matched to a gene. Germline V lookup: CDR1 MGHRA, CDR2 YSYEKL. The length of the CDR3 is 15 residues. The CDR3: CASSQYGQGAGGYTF. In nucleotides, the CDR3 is TGCGCCAGCAGCCAATACGGACAGGGGGCCGGCGGCTACACCTTC.

The CDR3 DNA follows: TGTGCCAGCAGTAAGAGAACCTATGGCTACACCTTC. Translating it yields CASSKRTYGYTF. The genes are TRBV6-5 and TRBJ1-2; unclear D gene. CDR1 is MNHEY, CDR2 SVGAGI, per germline. This CDR3 has 12 residues. The V gene lost 5 bases and the J gene lost 4 bases, with 8 bases spanning the gap.

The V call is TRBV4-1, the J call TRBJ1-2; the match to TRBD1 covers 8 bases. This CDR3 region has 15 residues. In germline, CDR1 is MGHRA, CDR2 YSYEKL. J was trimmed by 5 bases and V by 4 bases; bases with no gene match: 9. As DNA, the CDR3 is TGCGCCAGCAGCCCCAGGGGGCAACCAATATATGGCTACACCTTC. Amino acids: CASSPRGQPIYGYTF.

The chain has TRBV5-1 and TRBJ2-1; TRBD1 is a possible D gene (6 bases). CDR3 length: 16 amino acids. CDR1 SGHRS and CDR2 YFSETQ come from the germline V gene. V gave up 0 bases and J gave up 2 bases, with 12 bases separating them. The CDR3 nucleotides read TGCGCCAGCAGCTTGGTCAGGGCAGGGGCCTACAATGAGCAGTTCTTC. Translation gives CASSLVRAGAYNEQFF.

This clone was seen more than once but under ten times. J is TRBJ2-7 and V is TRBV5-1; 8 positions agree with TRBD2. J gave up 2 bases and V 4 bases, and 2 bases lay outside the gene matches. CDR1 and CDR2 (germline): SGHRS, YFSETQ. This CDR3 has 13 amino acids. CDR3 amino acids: CASSPTSAYEQYF. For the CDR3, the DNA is TGCGCCAGCAGCCCGACTAGCGCCTACGAGCAGTACTTC.

The CDR3 loop is CASSDVGAAYNEQFF. DNA of the CDR3: TGTGCCAGCAGTGACGTTGGGGCGGCCTACAATGAGCAGTTCTTC. The rearrangement joins TRBV6-4 to TRBJ2-1; TRBD1 might be the D (5 bases). The CDR3 covers 15 residues. V lost 2 bases and J 2 bases, leaving 10 bases between the germline ends. CDR1 and CDR2 (germline): MRHNA, SNTAGT.

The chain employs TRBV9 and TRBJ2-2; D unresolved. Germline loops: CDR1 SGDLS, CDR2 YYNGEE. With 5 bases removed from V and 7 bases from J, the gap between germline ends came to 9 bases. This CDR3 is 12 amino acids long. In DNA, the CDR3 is TGTGCCAGCAGGAGCTTCGGCGGGGAGCTGTTTTTT. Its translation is CASRSFGGELFF.

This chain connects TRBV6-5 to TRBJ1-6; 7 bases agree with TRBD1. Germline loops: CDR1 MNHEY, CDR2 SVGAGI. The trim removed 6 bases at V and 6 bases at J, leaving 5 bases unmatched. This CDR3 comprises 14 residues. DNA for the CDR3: TGTGCCAGCAGACGGGGACAGCCTAATTCACCCCTCCACTTT. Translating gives CASRRGQPNSPLHF.

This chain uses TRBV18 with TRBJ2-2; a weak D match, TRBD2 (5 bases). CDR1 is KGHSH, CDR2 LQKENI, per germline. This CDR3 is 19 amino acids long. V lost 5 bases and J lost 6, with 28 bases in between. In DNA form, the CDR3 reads TGTGCCAGCTCATCGAATCTACCTAAAACCGACTATCTTGCCGGGGAGCTGTTTTTT. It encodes CASSSNLPKTDYLAGELFF.

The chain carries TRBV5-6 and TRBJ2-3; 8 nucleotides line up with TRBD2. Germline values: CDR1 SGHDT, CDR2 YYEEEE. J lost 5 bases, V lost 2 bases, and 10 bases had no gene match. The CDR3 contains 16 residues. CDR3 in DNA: TGTGCCAGCAGCTTAGAACTCCGGGGGGGGGAAGATACGCAGTATTTT. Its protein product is CASSLELRGGEDTQYF.

CDR3 protein: CASSLAGPISPLHF. As DNA, the CDR3 is TGTGCCAGCAGCTTAGCGGGGCCGATATCACCCCTCCACTTT. The chain has TRBV7-9 and TRBJ1-6; possible D gene TRBD1, 5 bases. This CDR3 region has 14 residues. Per the germline V gene, CDR1 is SEHNR and CDR2 is FQNEAQ (reference sequence). V lost 0 bases and J lost 10, with 10 bases in between. The complete variable domain, with remaining parts taken from reference TRBV7-9 and TRBJ1-6, reads DTGVSQNPRHKITKRGQNVTFRCDPISEHNRLYWYRQTLGQGPEFLTYFQNEAQLEKSRLLSDRFSAERPKGSFSTLEIQRTEQGDSAMYLCASSLAGPISPLHFGNGTRLTVT.

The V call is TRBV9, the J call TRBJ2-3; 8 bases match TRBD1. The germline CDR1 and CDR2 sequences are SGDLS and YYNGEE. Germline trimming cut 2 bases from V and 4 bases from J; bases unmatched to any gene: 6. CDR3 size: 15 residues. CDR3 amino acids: CASSVDGQGPDTQYF. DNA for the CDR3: TGTGCCAGCAGCGTCGACGGACAGGGACCAGATACGCAGTATTTT.

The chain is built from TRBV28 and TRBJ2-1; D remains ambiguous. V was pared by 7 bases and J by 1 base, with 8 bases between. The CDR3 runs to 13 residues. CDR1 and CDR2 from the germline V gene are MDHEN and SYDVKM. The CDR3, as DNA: TGTGCCAGCACCCCCGTTTCCTACAATGAGCAGTTCTTC. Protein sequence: CASTPVSYNEQFF.

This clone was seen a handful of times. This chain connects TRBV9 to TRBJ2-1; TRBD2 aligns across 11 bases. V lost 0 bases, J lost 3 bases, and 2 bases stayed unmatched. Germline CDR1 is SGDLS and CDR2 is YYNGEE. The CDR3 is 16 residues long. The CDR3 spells CASSVGGTSGYNEQFF. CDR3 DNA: TGTGCCAGCAGCGTAGGGGGGACTAGCGGCTACAATGAGCAGTTCTTC.

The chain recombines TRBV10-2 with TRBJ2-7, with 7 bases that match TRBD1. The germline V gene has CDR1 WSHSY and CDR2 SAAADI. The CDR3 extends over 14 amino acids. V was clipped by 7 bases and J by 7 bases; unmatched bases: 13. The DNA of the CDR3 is TGCGCCAGCAAGGACAGGACCGATACGGGGGAGCAGTACTTC. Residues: CASKDRTDTGEQYF.

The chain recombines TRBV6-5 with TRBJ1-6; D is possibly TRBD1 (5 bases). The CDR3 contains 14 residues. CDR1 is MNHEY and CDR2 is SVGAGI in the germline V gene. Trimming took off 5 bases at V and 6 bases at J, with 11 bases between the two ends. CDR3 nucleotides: TGTGCCAGCAGTGAGAGACAGTCTAATTCACCCCTCCACTTT. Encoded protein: CASSERQSNSPLHF.

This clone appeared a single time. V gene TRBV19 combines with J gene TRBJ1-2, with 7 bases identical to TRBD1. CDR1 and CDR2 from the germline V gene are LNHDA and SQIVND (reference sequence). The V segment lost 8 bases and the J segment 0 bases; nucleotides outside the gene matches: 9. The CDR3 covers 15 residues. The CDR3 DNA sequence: TGTGCCAGTGCCCGGTTGGGACAGACTAACTATGGCTACACCTTC. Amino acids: CASARLGQTNYGYTF.

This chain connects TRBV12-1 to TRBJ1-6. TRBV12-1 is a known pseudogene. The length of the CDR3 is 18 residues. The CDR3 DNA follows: TGTGCCAGCAGCTGGGGGGGACTGAGGAGCTCCTATAATTCACCCCTCCACTTT. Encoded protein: CASSWGGLRSSYNSPLHF.

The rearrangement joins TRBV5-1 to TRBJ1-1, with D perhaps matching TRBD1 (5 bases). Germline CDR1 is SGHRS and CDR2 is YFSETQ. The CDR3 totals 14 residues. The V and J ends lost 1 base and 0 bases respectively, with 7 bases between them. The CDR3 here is CASSLWGMNTEAFF. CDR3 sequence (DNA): TGCGCCAGCAGCTTGTGGGGCATGAACACTGAAGCTTTCTTT. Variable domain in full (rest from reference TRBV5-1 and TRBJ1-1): KAGVTQTPRYLIKTRGQQVTLSCSPISGHRSVSWYQQTPGQGLQFLFEYFSETQRNKGNFPGRFSGRQFSNSRSEMNVSTLELGDSALYLCASSLWGMNTEAFFGQGTRLTVV.